The clone carrying this T cell receptor (beta chain) was seen once. The CDR3 totals 15 residues. V lost 5 bases and J 4 bases, leaving 14 bases between the germline ends. Germline CDR1 reads MDHEN; CDR2 reads SYDVKM. Generated by immunoSEQ multiplex PCR, the TCRdb table keeps only in-frame clones and is missing some. The data show over 60,000 clones, 84% seen once. This record belongs to a study of OX40 agonist ivuxolimab in advanced cancers. J is TRBJ2-2 and V is TRBV28; D is unresolved. The sample here was CD4+ or CD8+ T cells sorted from blood, taken in a trial of the OX40 agonist ivuxolimab. This TCR was recovered from an adult with an advanced solid tumor such as melanoma, head and neck, liver or kidney cancer. CDR3 sequence reads: CASSPPGSATGELFF. The CDR3, as DNA: TGTGCCAGCAGTCCGCCCGGCTCGGCCACCGGGGAGCTGTTTTTT.